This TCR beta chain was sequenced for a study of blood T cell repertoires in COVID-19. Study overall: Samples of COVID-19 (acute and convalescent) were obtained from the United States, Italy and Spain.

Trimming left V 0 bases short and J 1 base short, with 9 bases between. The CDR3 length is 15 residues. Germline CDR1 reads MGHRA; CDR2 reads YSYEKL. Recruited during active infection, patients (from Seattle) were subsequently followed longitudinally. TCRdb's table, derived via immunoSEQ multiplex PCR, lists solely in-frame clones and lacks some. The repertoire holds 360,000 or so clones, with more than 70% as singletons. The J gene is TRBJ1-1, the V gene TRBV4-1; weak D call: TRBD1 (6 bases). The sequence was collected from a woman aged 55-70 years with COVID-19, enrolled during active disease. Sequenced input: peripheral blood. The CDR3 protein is CASSQDRGTNTEAFF. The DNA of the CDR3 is TGCGCCAGCAGCCAAGACAGGGGAACGAACACTGAAGCTTTCTTT.